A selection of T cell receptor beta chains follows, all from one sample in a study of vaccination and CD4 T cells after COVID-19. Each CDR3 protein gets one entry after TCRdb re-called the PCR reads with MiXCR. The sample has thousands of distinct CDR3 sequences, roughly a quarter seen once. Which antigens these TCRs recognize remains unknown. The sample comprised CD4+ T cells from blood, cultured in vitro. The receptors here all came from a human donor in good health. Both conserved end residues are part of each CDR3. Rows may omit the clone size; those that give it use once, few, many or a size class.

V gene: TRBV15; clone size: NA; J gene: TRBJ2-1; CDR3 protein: CATSRGGGGLGEQFF
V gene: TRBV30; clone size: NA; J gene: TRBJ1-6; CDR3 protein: CAWRRQGPPNSPLHF
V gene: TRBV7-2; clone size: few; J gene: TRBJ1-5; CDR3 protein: CASSLRPPPNDQPQHF
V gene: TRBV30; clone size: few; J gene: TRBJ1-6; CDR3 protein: CAWSVAGGIPNSPLHF
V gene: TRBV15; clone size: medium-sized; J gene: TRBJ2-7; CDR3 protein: CATSRVKGGADEQYF
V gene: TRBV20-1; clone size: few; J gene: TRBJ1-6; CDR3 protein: CSAGPGQGSSPLHF
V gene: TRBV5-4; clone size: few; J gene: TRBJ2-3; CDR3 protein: CASSLTPKAGQDTQYF
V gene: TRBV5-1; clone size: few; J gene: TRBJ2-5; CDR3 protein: CASSLQGAGETQYF
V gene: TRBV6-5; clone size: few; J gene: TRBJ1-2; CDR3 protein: CASSSNLGTFGYTF
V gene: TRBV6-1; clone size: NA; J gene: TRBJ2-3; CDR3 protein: CATSLRRQGWSDTQYF
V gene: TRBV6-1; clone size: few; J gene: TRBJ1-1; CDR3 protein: CASRWGRNTEAFF
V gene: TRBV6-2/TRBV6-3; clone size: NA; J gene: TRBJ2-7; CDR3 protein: CASSRDQTYEQYF
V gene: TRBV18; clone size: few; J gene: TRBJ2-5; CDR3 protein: CASSDRADRETQYF
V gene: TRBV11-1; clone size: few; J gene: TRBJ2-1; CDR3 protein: CASSFSGGSYNEQFF
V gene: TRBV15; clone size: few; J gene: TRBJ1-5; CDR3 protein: CATSRDSQNQPQHF